Listed below are T cell receptor beta chains from one sample, sequenced in a study of shared clonotypes between healthy human individuals. Libraries were prepared by immunoSEQ multiplex PCR; TCRdb keeps only in-frame clonotypes and omits some of them. Counted here are 2,500,000 or so clones, more than 90% occurring once; the ten biggest clones make up 0.11% to 0.15%. Input material: naive CD4+ T cells sorted from blood. Receptors were obtained from a man aged 18-30 years in good health. Both conserved end residues are trimmed from each CDR3.

v_gene | CDR3aa
TRBV5-1 | ASSSEGYNEQF
TRBV6-1 | ASRLSTDTQY
TRBV6-1 | ASSDPGGRNTGELF
TRBV7-3 | ASSPAGSINTGELF
TRBV10-3 | AISEATGMNTEAF
TRBV6-6 | ASSSNPPGELF
TRBV15 | ATSDLVTGATEKLF
TRBV6-4 | ASSVTSGRRTGELF
TRBV2 | ATQKRESYGYT
TRBV4-1 | ASSQGPGVSSYNEQF
TRBV6-6 | ASSYPPNTEAF
TRBV7-9 | ASSFGTTNEKLF
TRBV7-8 | ASSLAADTEFVRH
TRBV10-2 | ASSEQGQSGNTIY
TRBV2 | ASSESTGNNQPQH
TRBV5-6 | ASSLRGSGTDTQY
TRBV7-8 | ASSATESSYEQY
TRBV7-3 | ASSLTAGTNTEAF
TRBV6-4 | ASSDRARYYNYGYT
TRBV9 | ASSAGPGQVGREQY
TRBV5-6 | ASSLTGSGQPQH
TRBV7-9 | ASSLITISSGELF
TRBV28 | ASTSPLFGSLH
TRBV19 | ASSHSSGGVLRSPLH
TRBV6-1 | ASSLDRDYEQY
TRBV5-6 | ASKPWDRGFSYGYT
TRBV6-5 | ASRGRAGNNEQF
TRBV18 | ASSPGVGGRYEQY
TRBV15 | ATSGLTGTIGSGELF
TRBV5-1 | ASSYGQGVGDGNTIY
TRBV18 | ASSSLAGPPNEQF
TRBV6-5 | ASRLRDKNEKLF
TRBV4-1 | ASSQPPSGSSYEQY
TRBV6-1 | ASSGGWGTGSGIY
TRBV9 | ASSPQGGGKGTEAF
TRBV25-1 | ASSEPTGNSYNEQF
TRBV5-1 | ASSLEGTSNEQF
TRBV30 | AWIGGTGGETQY
TRBV4-3 | ASSRIAGEGTDTQY
TRBV6-6 | ASRDRGPVEQY
TRBV6-1 | ASRWGTEAF
TRBV29-1 | SVLGQGSYEQY
TRBV7-6 | ASSHRDTDNYGYT
TRBV19 | ASSIWGGVNTGELF
TRBV7-9 | ASSLEVYNEQF
TRBV5-1 | ASSSDSTTYEQY
TRBV30 | AWKMAGGTDTQY
TRBV6-5 | ASSYSHGGGNTEAF
TRBV10-3 | AISESLAGSSYEQY
TRBV7-9 | ASSDTGVREKLF
TRBV7-2 | ASSLAQGFGYT
TRBV2 | ASSEGETQY
TRBV5-1 | ASSSGLAGAMNTGELF
TRBV5-1 | ASSLETGSGNTIY
TRBV28 | ASGRSTDTQY
TRBV6-5 | ASSEAGRYGYT
TRBV21-1 | ASSKALGLAFYEQY
TRBV18 | ASSPGTGGSYGYT
TRBV5-1 | ASSRDTTGAYEQY
TRBV4-1 | ASSSPDRNTGELF